This note documents a single TCR beta chain sequence. Researchers ran the PCR with 60 Vbeta and 13 Jbeta primers. Data came from immunoSEQ multiplex PCR; TCRdb stores just in-frame clones and leaves some out. The data show almost 200,000 clones, around 79% seen once. Germline V gene data show CDR1 as MNHEY and CDR2 as SMNVEV (reference sequence). CDR3 size: 13 residues. Between the trimmed V and J ends, which lost 6 bases and 7 bases, there was a span of 15 bases. The data originate from a study of cytomegalovirus exposure and HLA in healthy donors. This TCR was recovered from a woman under 40 in good health and CMV-seropositive. Source material: PBMCs. The rearrangement joins TRBV27 to TRBJ1-1; the D is unclear. The CDR3 sequence: CASSPSLRGEAFF. The CDR3 coding sequence is TGTGCCAGCAGCCCCTCACTACGGGGTGAAGCTTTCTTT.